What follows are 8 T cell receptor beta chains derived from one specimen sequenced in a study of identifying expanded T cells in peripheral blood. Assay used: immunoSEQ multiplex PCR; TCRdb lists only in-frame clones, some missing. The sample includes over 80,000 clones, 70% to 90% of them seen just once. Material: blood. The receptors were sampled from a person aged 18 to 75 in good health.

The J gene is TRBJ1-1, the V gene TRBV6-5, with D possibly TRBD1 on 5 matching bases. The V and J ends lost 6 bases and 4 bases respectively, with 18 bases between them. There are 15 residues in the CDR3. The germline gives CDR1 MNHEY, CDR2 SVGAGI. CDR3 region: CASRPARGGGTEAFF. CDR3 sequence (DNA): TGTGCCAGCAGGCCAGCTCGGGGGGGAGGCACTGAAGCTTTCTTT.

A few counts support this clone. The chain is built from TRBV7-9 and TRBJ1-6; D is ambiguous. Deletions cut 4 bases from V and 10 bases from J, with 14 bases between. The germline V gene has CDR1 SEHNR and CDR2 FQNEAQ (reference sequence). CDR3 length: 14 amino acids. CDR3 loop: CASSSGPLGSPLHF. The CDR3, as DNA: TGTGCCAGCAGCTCCGGCCCTCTCGGGTCACCCCTCCACTTT. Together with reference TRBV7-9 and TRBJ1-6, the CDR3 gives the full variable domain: DTGVSQNPRHKITKRGQNVTFRCDPISEHNRLYWYRQTLGQGPEFLTYFQNEAQLEKSRLLSDRFSAERPKGSFSTLEIQRTEQGDSAMYLCASSSGPLGSPLHFGNGTRLTVT.

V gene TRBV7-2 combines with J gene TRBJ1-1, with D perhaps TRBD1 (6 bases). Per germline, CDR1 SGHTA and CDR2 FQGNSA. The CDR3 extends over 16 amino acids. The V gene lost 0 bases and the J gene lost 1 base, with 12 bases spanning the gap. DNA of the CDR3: TGTGCCAGCAGCTTAGCCACAGGGATGCGGAACACTGAAGCTTTCTTT. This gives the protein CASSLATGMRNTEAFF.

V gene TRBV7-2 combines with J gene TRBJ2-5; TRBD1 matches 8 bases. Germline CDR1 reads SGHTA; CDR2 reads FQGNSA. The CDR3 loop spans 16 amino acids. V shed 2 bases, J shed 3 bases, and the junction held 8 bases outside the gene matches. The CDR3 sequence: CASSLYALTGEETQYF. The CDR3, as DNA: TGTGCCAGCAGCTTATATGCCCTGACAGGGGAAGAGACCCAGTACTTC.

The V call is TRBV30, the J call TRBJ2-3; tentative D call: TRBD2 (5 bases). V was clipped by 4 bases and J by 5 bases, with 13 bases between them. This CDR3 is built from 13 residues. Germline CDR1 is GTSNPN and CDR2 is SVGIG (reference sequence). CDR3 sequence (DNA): TGTGCCTGGACAACGGGGTCGGTAGATACGCAGTATTTT. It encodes CAWTTGSVDTQYF. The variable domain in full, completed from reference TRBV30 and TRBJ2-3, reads SQTIHQWPATLVQPVGSPLSLECTVEGTSNPNLYWYRQAAGRGLQLLFYSVGIGQISSEVPQNLSASRPQDRQFILSSKKLLLSDSGFYLCAWTTGSVDTQYFGPGTRLTVL.

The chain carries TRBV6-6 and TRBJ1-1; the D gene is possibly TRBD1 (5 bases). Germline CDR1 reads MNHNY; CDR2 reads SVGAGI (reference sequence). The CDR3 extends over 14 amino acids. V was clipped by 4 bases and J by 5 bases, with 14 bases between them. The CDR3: CASSSGLGLTEAFF. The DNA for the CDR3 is TGTGCCAGCAGTTCGGGGCTAGGATTGACTGAAGCTTTCTTT.

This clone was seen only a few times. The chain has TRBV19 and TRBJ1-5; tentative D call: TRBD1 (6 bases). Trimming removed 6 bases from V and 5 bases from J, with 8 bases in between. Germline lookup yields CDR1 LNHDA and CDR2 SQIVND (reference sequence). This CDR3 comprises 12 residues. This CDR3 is CASRGGDQPQHF. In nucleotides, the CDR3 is TGTGCCAGTAGAGGGGGGGATCAGCCCCAGCATTTT.

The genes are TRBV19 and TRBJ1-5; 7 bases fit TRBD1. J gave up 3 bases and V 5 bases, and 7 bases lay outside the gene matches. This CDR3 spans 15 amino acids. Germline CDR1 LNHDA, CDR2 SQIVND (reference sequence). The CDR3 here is CASSARDSVNQPQHF. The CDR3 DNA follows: TGTGCCAGTAGTGCCAGGGACAGTGTCAATCAGCCCCAGCATTTT.